This T cell receptor (beta chain) was recovered during a study of CD8 T cells in ankylosing spondylitis. This clonotype was detected ten times or more. TCRdb re-derived calls from the 5' RACE reads in MiXCR, one entry per CDR3 protein. Counted here are fewer than 250,000 distinct CDR3 sequences, roughly a tenth occurring once; the ten biggest clones make up around 2.6%. The CDR3 is made up of 17 amino acids. The chain recombines TRBV21-1 with TRBJ1-5; the table's TRBD1 call for D was not verified on the DNA. TRBV21-1 is flagged as a pseudogene. The sample taken for sequencing was blood, either unsorted or a sorted T cell fraction (not recorded which). This TCR derives from a male donor with ankylosing spondylitis or in good health (not recorded which). CDR3 coding DNA: TGTGCCAGCAGCAAACTCTGGACAGGGCTGAATAATCAGCCCCAGCATTTT. Protein sequence: CASSKLWTGLNNQPQHF.